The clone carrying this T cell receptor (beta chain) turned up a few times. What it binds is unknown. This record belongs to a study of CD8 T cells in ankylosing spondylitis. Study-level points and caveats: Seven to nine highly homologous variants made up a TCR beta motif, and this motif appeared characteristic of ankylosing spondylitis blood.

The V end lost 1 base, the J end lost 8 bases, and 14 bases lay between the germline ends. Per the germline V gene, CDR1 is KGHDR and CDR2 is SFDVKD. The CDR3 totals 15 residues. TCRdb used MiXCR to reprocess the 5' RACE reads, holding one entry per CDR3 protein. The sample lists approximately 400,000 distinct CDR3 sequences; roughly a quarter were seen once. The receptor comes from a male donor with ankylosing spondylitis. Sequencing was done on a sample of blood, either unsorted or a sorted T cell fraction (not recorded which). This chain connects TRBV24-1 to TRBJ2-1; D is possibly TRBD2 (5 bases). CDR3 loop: CATSDLPFGNDEQFF. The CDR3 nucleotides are TGTGCCACCAGTGATTTACCTTTCGGGAATGATGAGCAGTTCTTC.